A single sample gave rise to the 22 T cell receptor beta chains below, sequenced in a study of response to subunit inactivated influenza vaccine. TCRdb reprocessed the RT-PCR reads via MiXCR and lists one record per CDR3 protein. The profile shows just over 300,000 distinct CDR3 sequences, around a fifth of them singletons. This specimen was PBMCs from blood, taken approximately 20 months after vaccination. These receptors came from a man aged 50-75 years who received an inactivated influenza vaccine.

This clonotype came up a few times. The chain is built from TRBV5-1 and TRBJ1-2, with 9 bases that match TRBD1. V lost 5 bases to trimming and J lost 7 bases; unmatched junction nucleotides: 9. The CDR3 length is 14 residues. Germline assignment: CDR1 SGHRS and CDR2 YFSETQ. The CDR3 region has the DNA TGCGCCAGCAGATCGGGACAGGGTAATACTGGCTACACCTTC. This codes for CASRSGQGNTGYTF.

This clonotype was observed a few times. V is TRBV7-9 and J is TRBJ1-1, with 8 bases fitting TRBD1. The germline gives CDR1 SEHNR, CDR2 FQNEAQ (reference sequence). J gave up 1 base and V 1 base, and 2 bases lay outside the gene matches. The CDR3 runs 15 residues. CDR3 sequence: CASSLGTGRNTEAFF. DNA for the CDR3: TGTGCCAGCAGCTTAGGGACAGGGCGGAACACTGAAGCTTTCTTT.

The sample holds a few counts of this clonotype. The V call is TRBV25-1, the J call TRBJ1-4; D remains ambiguous. Germline values: CDR1 MGHDK, CDR2 SYGVNS. V was shortened by 6 bases and J by 11 bases, with 10 bases between the two germline ends. The CDR3 totals 11 residues. The CDR3 DNA is TGTGCCAGCAGCTTCGGGCCTAAACTGTTTTTT. As protein: CASSFGPKLFF.

V gene TRBV6-1 combines with J gene TRBJ2-5; 9 nucleotides agree with TRBD2. V gave up 7 bases and J gave up 5 bases; unmatched junction bases: 8. The CDR3 contains 14 residues. The germline gives CDR1 MNHNS, CDR2 SASEGT. The DNA of the CDR3 is TGTGCCAGCAACCTAGCGGGGCGCAAGGAGACCCAGTACTTC. It translates to CASNLAGRKETQYF.

The rearrangement uses TRBV20-1 and TRBJ1-1; D is unclear. From germline, CDR1 is DFQATT and CDR2 SNEGSKA (reference sequence). Between the trimmed V and J ends, which lost 6 bases and 1 base, there was a span of 18 bases. The CDR3 consists of 15 residues. The CDR3 nucleotides read TGCAGTGCCCCACGCCAGCGGGGTGAGAACACTGAAGCTTTCTTT. Encoded protein: CSAPRQRGENTEAFF.

V and J are TRBV30 and TRBJ2-7, with D tentatively TRBD1 (6 bases). Trimming pared 2 bases from V and 2 bases from J, leaving 13 bases between. Per the germline V gene, CDR1 is GTSNPN and CDR2 is SVGIG (reference sequence). The CDR3 extends over 14 amino acids. The CDR3 nucleotides are TGTGCCTGGAGTTATGGAAGGGGGACCTACGAGCAGTACTTC. This codes for CAWSYGRGTYEQYF.

This clonotype has only a few counts. The DNA of the CDR3 is TGCAGCGTGGGGGTGCAGTTCTTC. It codes for CSVGVQFF. The chain joins TRBV29-1 to TRBJ2-1, with D tentatively TRBD1 or TRBD2 (5 bases each). The CDR3 has 8 residues. Germline-derived CDR1 and CDR2 are SQVTM and ANQGSEA. V was cut by 6 bases and J by 12 bases, with 6 bases left in between.

Details on this clonotype: This could be a read error, since a much larger clone is one nucleotide away. The J gene is TRBJ2-1, the V gene TRBV7-9, with D unclear. Trimming cost V 8 bases and J 4 bases, with 6 bases left between them. Germline loops: CDR1 SEHNR, CDR2 FQNEAQ (reference sequence). CDR3 size: 11 residues. This CDR3 reads CASGYYNEQFF. For the CDR3, the DNA is TGTGCCAGCGGTTATTACAATGAGCAGTTCTTC. The full variable domain, with the rest looked up from reference TRBV7-9 and TRBJ2-1, is DTGVSQNPRHKITKRGQNVTFRCDPISEHNRLYWYRQTLGQGPEFLTYFQNEAQLEKSRLLSDRFSAERPKGSFSTLEIQRTEQGDSAMYLCASGYYNEQFFGPGTRLTVL.

The chain uses TRBV7-2 and TRBJ1-1; D is perhaps TRBD1 (6 bases). V lost 5 bases to trimming and J lost 5 bases, with 18 bases between them. Germline V CDR1 and CDR2: SGHTA, FQGNSA. The CDR3 totals 15 residues. The CDR3 nucleotides read TGTGCCAGCAGCCCACGAGGGGGGGCGCAAACTGAAGCTTTCTTT. Translation gives CASSPRGGAQTEAFF. Looking up the rest from reference TRBV7-2 and TRBJ1-1 gives the full variable domain: GAGVSQSPSNKVTEKGKDVELRCDPISGHTALYWYRQSLGQGLEFLIYFQGNSAPDKSGLPSDRFSAERTGGSVSTLTIQRTQQEDSAVYLCASSPRGGAQTEAFFGQGTRLTVV.

This clonotype was seen at least ten times. The chain is built from TRBV27 and TRBJ2-5, with no clear D. The CDR3 is 11 residues long. V was clipped by 5 bases and J by 4 bases, with 5 bases between them. Germline values: CDR1 MNHEY, CDR2 SMNVEV (reference sequence). This CDR3 is CASSPPETQYF. In nucleotides, the CDR3 is TGTGCCAGCAGTCCCCCAGAGACCCAGTACTTC.

The V and J genes are TRBV12-3 or TRBV12-4 and TRBJ1-6; D gene unclear. V lost 2 bases and J 9 bases, leaving 17 bases between the germline ends. The length of the CDR3 is 16 residues. The CDR3 loop is CASSLTPLGRGSPLHF. The CDR3 coding sequence is TGTGCCAGCAGTTTAACTCCTCTCGGGCGCGGTTCACCCCTCCACTTT.

The sample holds many counts of this clonotype. This chain connects TRBV5-1 to TRBJ1-4; maybe TRBD1 (5 bases). Trimming stripped 5 bases from V and 0 bases from J, with 5 bases between. This CDR3 comprises 13 residues. Germline V gives CDR1 SGHRS, CDR2 YFSETQ. The CDR3 DNA is TGCGCCAGCAGGGGGGCAACTAATGAAAAACTGTTTTTT. Translated, it gives CASRGATNEKLFF.

The chain couples TRBV2 to TRBJ2-1, with no clear D. The CDR3 spans 13 residues. Trimming shortened V by 3 bases and J by 5 bases, and 8 bases separated the two germline ends. CDR1 is SNHLY and CDR2 is FYNNEI in the germline V gene. CDR3 sequence (DNA): TGTGCCAGCAGTGAGCGTCAAAACAATGAGCAGTTCTTC. Amino acid sequence: CASSERQNNEQFF.

This clonotype was found many times. This chain uses TRBV4-1 with TRBJ1-2; 7 positions match TRBD1. This CDR3 comprises 13 residues. Germline assignment: CDR1 MGHRA and CDR2 YSYEKL. With 4 bases clipped from V and 8 bases from J, the junction kept 7 bases outside the gene matches. CDR3: CASSRDRDVGYTF. CDR3 DNA: TGCGCCAGCAGCCGCGACAGGGATGTCGGCTACACCTTC.

The rearrangement links TRBV19 to TRBJ1-1; D is unclear. CDR1 is LNHDA, CDR2 SQIVND, per germline (reference sequence). CDR3 length: 16 residues. Trimming cost V 4 bases and J 1 base, with 16 bases left between them. CDR3: CASSTLVWSGNTEAFF. CDR3 sequence (DNA): TGTGCCAGTAGTACCCTCGTCTGGAGCGGGAACACTGAAGCTTTCTTT.

This clonotype was detected only a few times. CDR3 amino acids: CASSLEGQGISPLHF. For the CDR3, the DNA is TGCGCCAGCAGCTTGGAAGGACAGGGAATTTCACCCCTCCACTTT. The rearrangement links TRBV5-1 to TRBJ1-6; 8 positions agree with TRBD1. The CDR3 is 15 amino acids. With 0 bases clipped from V and 9 bases from J, the junction kept 5 bases outside the gene matches. Per germline, CDR1 SGHRS and CDR2 YFSETQ.

This clonotype was picked up a small number of times. The chain employs TRBV29-1 and TRBJ2-7, with 9 bases that match TRBD1. Looked up from germline, CDR1 is SQVTM and CDR2 is ANQGSEA. This CDR3 contains 15 residues. V trimming: 5 bases; J trimming: 5 bases; junction bases outside the gene matches: 13. The CDR3 nucleotides are TGCAGCGTTCCCGGGACAGGGAAGCGCTATAACGAGCAGTACTTC. Encoded protein: CSVPGTGKRYNEQYF.

Many counts were recorded for this clonotype. The J gene is TRBJ1-2, the V gene TRBV4-1; D gene ambiguous. The length of the CDR3 is 13 residues. V was pared by 6 bases and J by 1 base, with 9 bases between. CDR1 MGHRA and CDR2 YSYEKL come from the germline V gene. The CDR3 is CASSGLFNYGYTF. The CDR3 DNA reads as TGCGCCAGCAGTGGACTGTTTAACTATGGCTACACCTTC.

This clonotype was seen more than once but under ten times. The chain uses TRBV28 and TRBJ2-7, with 14 bases aligning to TRBD2. CDR1 MDHEN and CDR2 SYDVKM come from the germline V gene. The CDR3 sequence is 14 residues long. V shed 5 bases, J shed 9 bases, and the junction held 6 bases outside the gene matches. In DNA form, the CDR3 reads TGTGCCAGCAGTCCGACTAGCGGGAGGGCGTTGCAGTACTTC. Translated, it gives CASSPTSGRALQYF.

The sample holds a few counts of this clonotype. The chain couples TRBV7-9 to TRBJ2-3; 7 nucleotides agree with TRBD1. CDR1 is SEHNR and CDR2 is FQNEAQ in the germline V gene (reference sequence). The V and J ends lost 3 bases and 6 bases, in that order; junction bases with no gene match: 9. This CDR3 comprises 15 residues. This CDR3 reads CASSLGQLSSDTQYF. CDR3 nucleotides: TGTGCCAGCAGCTTGGGACAGCTCTCCTCGGATACGCAGTATTTT.

This clonotype was counted only a few times. V usage is TRBV20-1 and J usage is TRBJ1-1; D may be TRBD1 (5 bases). This CDR3 is 15 amino acids long. The V gene lost 1 base and the J gene lost 1 base, with 13 bases spanning the gap. CDR1 is DFQATT, CDR2 SNEGSKA, per germline (reference sequence). In DNA, the CDR3 is TGCAGTGCTAGAGCGGCAGGGACGGCGAACACTGAAGCTTTCTTT. Translating gives CSARAAGTANTEAFF.

CDR3 loop: CASSPGDSNYGYTF. The CDR3 DNA reads as TGTGCCAGCAGCCCTGGGGACAGTAACTATGGCTACACCTTC. The chain recombines TRBV7-9 with TRBJ1-2, with TRBD1 matching over 7 bases. This CDR3 is 14 amino acids long. V lost 5 bases to trimming and J lost 1 base; unmatched junction nucleotides: 4. In germline, CDR1 is SEHNR, CDR2 FQNEAQ (reference sequence).